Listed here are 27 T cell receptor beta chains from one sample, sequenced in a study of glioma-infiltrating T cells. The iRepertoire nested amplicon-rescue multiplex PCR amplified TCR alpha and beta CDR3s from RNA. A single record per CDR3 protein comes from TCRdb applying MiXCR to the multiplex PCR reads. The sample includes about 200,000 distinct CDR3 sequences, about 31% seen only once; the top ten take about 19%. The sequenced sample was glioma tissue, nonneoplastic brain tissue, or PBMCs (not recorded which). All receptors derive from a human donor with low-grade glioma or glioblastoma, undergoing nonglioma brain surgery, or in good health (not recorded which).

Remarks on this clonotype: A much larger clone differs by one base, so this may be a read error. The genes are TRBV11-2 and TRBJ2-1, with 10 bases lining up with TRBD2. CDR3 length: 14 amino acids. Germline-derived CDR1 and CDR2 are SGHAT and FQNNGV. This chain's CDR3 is CASSFGLAADEEFF. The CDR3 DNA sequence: TGTGCCAGCAGCTTTGGACTAGCGGCGGATGAGGAGTTCTTC.

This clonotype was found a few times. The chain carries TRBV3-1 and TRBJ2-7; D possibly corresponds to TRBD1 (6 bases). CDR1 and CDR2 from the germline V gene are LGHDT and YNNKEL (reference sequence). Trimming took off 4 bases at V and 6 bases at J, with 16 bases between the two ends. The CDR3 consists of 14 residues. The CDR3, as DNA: TGTGCCAGCAGCCTTCCCATACAGGGTTCCGAGCAGTACTTC. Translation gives CASSLPIQGSEQYF.

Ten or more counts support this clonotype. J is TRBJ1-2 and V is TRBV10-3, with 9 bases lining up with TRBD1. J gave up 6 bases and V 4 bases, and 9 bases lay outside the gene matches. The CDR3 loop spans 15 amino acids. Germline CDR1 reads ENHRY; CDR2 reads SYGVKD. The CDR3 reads CAISGSAGQGNGYTF. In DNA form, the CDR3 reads TGTGCCATCAGTGGATCGGCGGGACAGGGTAATGGCTACACCTTC.

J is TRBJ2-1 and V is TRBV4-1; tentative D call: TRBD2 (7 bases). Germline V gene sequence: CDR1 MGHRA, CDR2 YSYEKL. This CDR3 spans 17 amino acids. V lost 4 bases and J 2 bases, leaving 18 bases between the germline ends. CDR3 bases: TGCGCCAGCAGCCGCCAAAATGGGGGGGGCCCCTACAATGAGCAGTTCTTC. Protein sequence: CASSRQNGGGPYNEQFF.

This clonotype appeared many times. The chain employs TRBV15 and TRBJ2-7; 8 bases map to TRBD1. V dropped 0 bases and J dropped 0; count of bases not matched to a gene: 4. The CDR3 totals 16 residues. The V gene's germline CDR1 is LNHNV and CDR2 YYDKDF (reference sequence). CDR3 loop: CATSRDQGAGSYEQYF. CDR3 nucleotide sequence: TGTGCCACCAGCAGAGATCAGGGGGCTGGCTCCTACGAGCAGTACTTC.

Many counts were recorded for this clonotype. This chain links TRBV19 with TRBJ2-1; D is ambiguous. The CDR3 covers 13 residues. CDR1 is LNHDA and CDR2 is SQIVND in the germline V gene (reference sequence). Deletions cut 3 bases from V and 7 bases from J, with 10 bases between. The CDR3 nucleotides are TGTGCCAGTAGTATTAACTTTTCGAATGAGCAGTTCTTC. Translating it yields CASSINFSNEQFF.

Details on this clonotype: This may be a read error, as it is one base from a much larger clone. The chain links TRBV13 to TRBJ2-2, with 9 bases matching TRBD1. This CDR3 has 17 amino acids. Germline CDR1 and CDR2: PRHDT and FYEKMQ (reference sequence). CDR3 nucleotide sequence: TGTGCCAGCGGCTTAACGGGACAGGGAATGAACACCGGGGAGCTGTTTTTT. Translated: CASGLTGQGMNTGELFF. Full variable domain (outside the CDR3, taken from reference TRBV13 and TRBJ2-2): AAGVIQSPRHLIKEKRETATLKCYPIPRHDTVYWYQQGPGQDPQFLISFYEKMQSDKGSIPDRFSAQQFSDYHSELNMSSLELGDSALYFCASGLTGQGMNTGELFFGEGSRLTVL.

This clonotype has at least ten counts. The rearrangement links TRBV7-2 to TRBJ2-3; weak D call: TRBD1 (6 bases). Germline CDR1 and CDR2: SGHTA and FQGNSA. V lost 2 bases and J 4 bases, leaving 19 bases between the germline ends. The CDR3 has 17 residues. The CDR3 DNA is TGTGCCAGCAGCTTAACGGTCGCGGTTGGGGGCCCAGATACGCAGTATTTT. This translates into CASSLTVAVGGPDTQYF.

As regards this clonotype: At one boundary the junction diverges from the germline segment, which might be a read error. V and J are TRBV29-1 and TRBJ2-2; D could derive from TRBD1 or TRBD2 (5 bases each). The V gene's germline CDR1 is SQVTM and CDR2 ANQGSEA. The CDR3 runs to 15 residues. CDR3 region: CRVERGDANTGELFF. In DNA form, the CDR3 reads TGCCGCGTGGAGAGAGGGGACGCGAACACCGGGGAGCTGTTTTTT.

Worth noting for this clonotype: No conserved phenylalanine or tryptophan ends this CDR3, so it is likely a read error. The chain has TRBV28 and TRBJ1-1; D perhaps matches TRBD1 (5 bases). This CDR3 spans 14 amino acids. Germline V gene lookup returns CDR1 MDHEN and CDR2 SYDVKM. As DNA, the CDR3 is TGTGCAAGCAGCCGCCCAGGGATGAACACTGAAGCTTTCCTT. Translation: CASSRPGMNTEAFL.

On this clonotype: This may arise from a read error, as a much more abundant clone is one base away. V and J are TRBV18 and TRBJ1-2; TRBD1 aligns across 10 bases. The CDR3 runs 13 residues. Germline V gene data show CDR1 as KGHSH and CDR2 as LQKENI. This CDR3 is CDSSPGTGEGYTF. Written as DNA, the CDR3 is TGTGACAGCTCACCAGGGACAGGGGAAGGCTACACCTTC.

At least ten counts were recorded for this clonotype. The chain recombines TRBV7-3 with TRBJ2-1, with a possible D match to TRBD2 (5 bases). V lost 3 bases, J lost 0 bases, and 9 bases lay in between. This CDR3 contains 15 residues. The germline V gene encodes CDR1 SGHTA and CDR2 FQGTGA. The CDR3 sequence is CASSLEALSYNEQFF. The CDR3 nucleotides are TGTGCCAGCAGCTTGGAGGCCCTCTCCTACAATGAGCAGTTCTTC.

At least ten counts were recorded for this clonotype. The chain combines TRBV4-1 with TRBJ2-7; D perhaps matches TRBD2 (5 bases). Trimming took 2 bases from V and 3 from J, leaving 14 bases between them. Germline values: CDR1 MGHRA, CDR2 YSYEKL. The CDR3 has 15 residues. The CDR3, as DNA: TGCGCCAGCAGCCAATCGACCGGGGATCGCTACGAGCAGTACTTC. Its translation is CASSQSTGDRYEQYF.

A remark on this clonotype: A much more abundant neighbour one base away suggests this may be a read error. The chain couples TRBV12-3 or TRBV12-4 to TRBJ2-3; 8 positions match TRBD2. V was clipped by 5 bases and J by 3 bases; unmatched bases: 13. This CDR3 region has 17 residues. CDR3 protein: CASSGTRLGTETDTQYF. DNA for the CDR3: TGTGCCAGCAGTGGGACTAGACTTGGAACAGAGACAGATACGCAGTATTTT.

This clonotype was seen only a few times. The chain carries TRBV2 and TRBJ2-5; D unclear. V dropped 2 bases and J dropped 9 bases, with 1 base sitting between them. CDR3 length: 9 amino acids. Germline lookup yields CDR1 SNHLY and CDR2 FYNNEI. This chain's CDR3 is CASSEPQYF. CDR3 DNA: TGTGCCAGCAGTGAACCCCAGTACTTC. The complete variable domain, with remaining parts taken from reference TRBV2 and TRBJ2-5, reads EPEVTQTPSHQVTQMGQEVILRCVPISNHLYFYWYRQILGQKVEFLVSFYNNEISEKSEIFDDQFSVERPDGSNFTLKIRSTKLEDSAMYFCASSEPQYFGPGTRLLVL.

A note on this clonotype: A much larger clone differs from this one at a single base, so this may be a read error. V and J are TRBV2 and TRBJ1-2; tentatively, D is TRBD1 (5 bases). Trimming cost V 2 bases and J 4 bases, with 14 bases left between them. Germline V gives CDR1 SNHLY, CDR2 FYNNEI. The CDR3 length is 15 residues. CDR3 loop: CASSEIRGQPYGYTF. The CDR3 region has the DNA TGTGCCAGCAGTGAAATAAGGGGTCAGCCCTATGGCTACACCTTC.

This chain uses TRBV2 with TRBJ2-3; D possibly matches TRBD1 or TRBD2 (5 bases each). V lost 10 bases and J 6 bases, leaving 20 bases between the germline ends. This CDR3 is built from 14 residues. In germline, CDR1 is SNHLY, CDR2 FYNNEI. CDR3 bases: TGTGCCATCCACCGGGACCCCCGCGGTGATACGCAGTATTTT. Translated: CAIHRDPRGDTQYF.

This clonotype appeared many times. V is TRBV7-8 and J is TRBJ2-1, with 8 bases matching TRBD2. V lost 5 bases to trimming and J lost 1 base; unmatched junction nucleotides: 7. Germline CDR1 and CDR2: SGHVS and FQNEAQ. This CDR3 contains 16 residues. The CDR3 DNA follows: TGTGCCAGCAGCCCCTTCGCTAGCGGGTCCTACAATGAGCAGTTCTTC. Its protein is CASSPFASGSYNEQFF.

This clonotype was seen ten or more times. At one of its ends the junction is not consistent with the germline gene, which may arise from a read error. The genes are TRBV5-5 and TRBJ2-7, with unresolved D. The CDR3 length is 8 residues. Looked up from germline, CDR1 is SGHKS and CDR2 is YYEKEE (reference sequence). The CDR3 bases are TGTGCCAGCAGCTTTGGCCGCTTC. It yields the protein CASSFGRF.

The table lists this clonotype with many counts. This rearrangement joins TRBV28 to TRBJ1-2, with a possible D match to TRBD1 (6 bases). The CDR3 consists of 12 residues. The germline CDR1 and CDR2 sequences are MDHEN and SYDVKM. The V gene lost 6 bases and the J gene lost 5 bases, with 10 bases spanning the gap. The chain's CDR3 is CASRLDSYGYTF. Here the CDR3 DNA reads TGTGCCAGCAGGCTGGACAGTTATGGCTACACCTTC.

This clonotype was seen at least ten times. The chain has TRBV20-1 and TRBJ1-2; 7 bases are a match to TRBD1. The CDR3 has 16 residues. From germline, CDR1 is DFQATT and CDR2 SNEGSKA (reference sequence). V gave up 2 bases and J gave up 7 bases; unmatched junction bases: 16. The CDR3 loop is CSARSLPEGGQLGYTF. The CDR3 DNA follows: TGCAGTGCTAGATCTCTACCCGAAGGGGGCCAGCTTGGCTACACCTTC.

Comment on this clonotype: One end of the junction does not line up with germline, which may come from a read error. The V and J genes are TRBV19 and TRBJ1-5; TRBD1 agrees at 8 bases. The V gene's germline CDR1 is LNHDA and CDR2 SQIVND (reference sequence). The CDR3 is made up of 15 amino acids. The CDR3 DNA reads TGTGCCAGTATGACAGGGGCTAATAGCAGTCAGCCCCAGCATTTT. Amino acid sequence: CASMTGANSSQPQHF.

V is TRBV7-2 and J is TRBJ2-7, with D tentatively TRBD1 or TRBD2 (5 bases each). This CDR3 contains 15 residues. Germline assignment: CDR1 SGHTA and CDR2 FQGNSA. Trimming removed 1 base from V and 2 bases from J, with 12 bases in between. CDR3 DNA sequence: TGTGCCAGCAGCTTAGGTGGGACGGGAACCTACGAGCAGTACTTC. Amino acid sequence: CASSLGGTGTYEQYF.

CDR3 amino acids: CASSINSGTGELFF. CDR3 coding DNA: TGTGCCAGCAGCATCAACAGCGGGACCGGGGAGCTGTTTTTT. The chain is built from TRBV11-2 and TRBJ2-2, with D possibly TRBD2 on 6 matching bases. Trimming took off 5 bases at V and 5 bases at J, with 12 bases between the two ends. The CDR3 length is 14 residues. In germline, CDR1 is SGHAT, CDR2 FQNNGV.

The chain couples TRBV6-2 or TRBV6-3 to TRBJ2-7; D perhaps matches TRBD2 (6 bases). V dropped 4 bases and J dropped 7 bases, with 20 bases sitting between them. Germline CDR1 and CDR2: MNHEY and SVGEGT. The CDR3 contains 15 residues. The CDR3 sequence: CASSSSLRGTDEQYF. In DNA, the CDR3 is TGTGCCAGCAGTTCGTCACTGCGGGGAACGGATGAGCAGTACTTC.

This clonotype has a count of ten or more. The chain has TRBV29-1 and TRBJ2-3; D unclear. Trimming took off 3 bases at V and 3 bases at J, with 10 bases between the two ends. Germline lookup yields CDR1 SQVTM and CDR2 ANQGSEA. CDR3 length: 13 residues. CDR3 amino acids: CSVEEGGTDTQYF. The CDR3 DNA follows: TGCAGCGTTGAGGAAGGTGGGACAGATACGCAGTATTTT.

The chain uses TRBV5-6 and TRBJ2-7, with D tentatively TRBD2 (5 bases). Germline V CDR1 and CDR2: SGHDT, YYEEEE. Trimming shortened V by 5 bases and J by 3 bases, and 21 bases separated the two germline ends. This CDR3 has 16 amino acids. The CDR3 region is CASSPIQLGMDYEQYF. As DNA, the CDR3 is TGTGCCAGCAGTCCGATTCAACTCGGGATGGACTACGAGCAGTACTTC.